A single sample is the source of the 22 T cell receptor beta chains below, sequenced in a study of follicular helper T cells after annual influenza vaccination listed by TCRdb under 2017. Sample time point, as interpreted from the label and publication: 2014-2015 season, pre-vaccination. Library prep was done by the immunoSEQ multiplex PCR assay. This immuneACCESS table, as held by TCRdb, lists in-frame sequences with V and J called but not all clones. Of the missing ones, under half trace to an unresolved V gene in checked studies; the others have no known cause. This sample gives about 27,000 clones in total; 80% to 90% of them show up just once. Roughly 1.2% of the sample goes to the ten largest clones. This specimen was CXCR5+ CD38- circulating T follicular helper cells from blood, taken on the day of influenza vaccination. This specimen's cell subset or site label, per the study, means: circulating Tfh, non-naive CD4+CXCR5+PD-1+ (ICOS+CD38+ or ICOS-CD38-). All receptors come from an adult who received the influenza vaccine.

V and J are TRBV18 and TRBJ2-7; TRBD2 matches 7 bases. CDR3 length equals 13 residues. CDR1 is KGHSH, CDR2 LQKENI, per germline. V lost 5 bases and J lost 0; bases outside the gene matches: 1. The CDR3 loop is CASSAGDSYEQYF. The DNA for the CDR3 is TGTGCCAGCTCAGCGGGGGACTCCTACGAGCAGTACTTC.

This rearrangement joins TRBV4-1 to TRBJ2-7, with 8 bases aligning to TRBD1. This CDR3 spans 17 amino acids. From germline, CDR1 is MGHRA and CDR2 YSYEKL. Unmatched junction bases numbered 14, after V lost 2 bases and J lost 5 bases. CDR3: CASSQSNRDRFINEQYF. CDR3 sequence (DNA): TGCGCCAGCAGCCAAAGCAACCGGGACAGGTTCATCAACGAGCAGTACTTC.

V is TRBV5-1 and J is TRBJ1-1; D might be TRBD1 (5 bases). There are 14 residues in the CDR3. V lost 2 bases and J lost 5, with 13 bases in between. Germline V gene sequence: CDR1 SGHRS, CDR2 YFSETQ. CDR3 loop: CASSFGRGGTEAFF. CDR3 nucleotide sequence: TGCGCCAGCAGCTTTGGTAGGGGAGGGACTGAAGCTTTCTTT.

CDR3 amino acids: CASSFSGQVSSYNSPLHF. The CDR3 DNA reads as TGTGCCAGCAGCTTTAGTGGTCAGGTAAGCTCCTATAATTCACCCCTCCACTTT. This rearrangement joins TRBV5-6 to TRBJ1-6; unclear D gene. CDR3 size: 18 residues. CDR1 and CDR2 (germline): SGHDT, YYEEEE. The V end lost 2 bases, the J end lost 0 bases, and 15 bases lay between the germline ends.

The chain couples TRBV13 to TRBJ2-6; tentative D call: TRBD1 (6 bases). This CDR3 comprises 18 residues. The germline V gene encodes CDR1 PRHDT and CDR2 FYEKMQ (reference sequence). V dropped 0 bases and J dropped 4 bases, with 16 bases sitting between them. The CDR3: CASSLGGVTGTGANVLTF. The CDR3 bases are TGTGCCAGCAGCTTAGGCGGGGTCACAGGGACCGGGGCCAACGTCCTGACTTTC.

The CDR3 coding sequence is TGTGCCAGCTCCTCGTGGGACACGAACACTGAAGCTTTCTTT. Residues: CASSSWDTNTEAFF. V gene TRBV18 combines with J gene TRBJ1-1, with a possible D match to TRBD1 (6 bases). The CDR3 spans 14 residues. V was pared by 6 bases and J by 1 base, with 12 bases between. Looked up from germline, CDR1 is KGHSH and CDR2 is LQKENI. The full variable domain, completed using reference TRBV18 and TRBJ1-1, is NAGVMQNPRHLVRRRGQEARLRCSPMKGHSHVYWYRQLPEEGLKFMVYLQKENIIDESGMPKERFSAEFPKEGPSILRIQQVVRGDSAAYFCASSSWDTNTEAFFGQGTRLTVV.

This chain links TRBV2 with TRBJ1-5; possibly TRBD1 for D (5 bases). Deletions cut 4 bases from V and 5 bases from J, with 9 bases between. Germline V lookup: CDR1 SNHLY, CDR2 FYNNEI. This CDR3 is 13 amino acids long. This chain's CDR3 is CASSAQGYQPQHF. CDR3 sequence (DNA): TGTGCCAGCAGTGCGCAGGGCTATCAGCCCCAGCATTTT.

V and J are TRBV18 and TRBJ2-3; no clear D. Trimming stripped 2 bases from V and 0 bases from J, with 6 bases between. This CDR3 region has 14 residues. Germline V lookup: CDR1 KGHSH, CDR2 LQKENI. The CDR3 region has the DNA TGTGCCAGCTCACCAGAGAGGAGCACAGATACGCAGTATTTT. It yields the protein CASSPERSTDTQYF.

V usage is TRBV5-1 and J usage is TRBJ2-7, with TRBD2 matching over 10 bases. The CDR3 has 14 amino acids. From germline, CDR1 is SGHRS and CDR2 YFSETQ. V shed 5 bases and J 0 bases; nucleotides not matched to a gene: 2. The DNA of the CDR3 is TGCGCCAGCAGTACTAGCGGGGACTCCTACGAGCAGTACTTC. This encodes CASSTSGDSYEQYF.

The genes are TRBV28 and TRBJ1-3; 10 nucleotides line up with TRBD1. Trimming took 7 bases from V and 4 from J; bases not matched to a gene: 7. The CDR3 sequence is 15 residues long. Germline loops: CDR1 MDHEN, CDR2 SYDVKM. The CDR3 here is CASTLGQGIGNTIYF. The CDR3, as DNA: TGTGCCAGCACCCTGGGACAGGGGATCGGAAACACCATATATTTT.

This clone was seen more than once but under ten times. The rearrangement joins TRBV6-4 to TRBJ1-1; tentatively, D is TRBD1 (5 bases). The V and J ends lost 6 bases and 0 bases respectively, with 11 bases between them. Germline V lookup: CDR1 MRHNA, CDR2 SNTAGT. This CDR3 contains 14 residues. The CDR3 reads CASRDDSMNTEAFF. CDR3 nucleotide sequence: TGTGCCAGCAGGGATGACAGTATGAACACTGAAGCTTTCTTT.

This chain connects TRBV5-1 to TRBJ1-4; D not certain. Germline CDR1 SGHRS, CDR2 YFSETQ. Trimming cost V 4 bases and J 7 bases, with 17 bases left between them. The CDR3 sequence is 15 residues long. The CDR3 protein is CASSPRQALAEKLFF. DNA of the CDR3: TGCGCCAGCAGCCCCCGTCAGGCGTTGGCTGAAAAACTGTTTTTT.

For the CDR3, the DNA is TGTGCCAGCAGCCGACAGACGAACACTGAAGCTTTCTTT. It codes for CASSRQTNTEAFF. The rearrangement joins TRBV27 to TRBJ1-1; D is perhaps TRBD1 (5 bases). Trimming took 6 bases from V and 1 from J, leaving 9 bases between them. There are 13 residues in the CDR3. Germline CDR1 reads MNHEY; CDR2 reads SMNVEV (reference sequence).

The rearrangement uses TRBV7-8 and TRBJ1-2; D is perhaps TRBD1 (6 bases). Germline loops: CDR1 SGHVS, CDR2 FQNEAQ. CDR3 length: 14 amino acids. V was trimmed by 1 base and J by 2 bases, leaving 8 bases between them. Here the CDR3 DNA reads TGTGCCAGCAGCTTAGACAGGGAAAACTATGGCTACACCTTC. This encodes CASSLDRENYGYTF.

This chain links TRBV9 with TRBJ2-6; D is possibly TRBD2 (5 bases). Germline V CDR1 and CDR2: SGDLS, YYNGEE. The CDR3 loop spans 19 amino acids. V was pared by 4 bases and J by 2 bases, with 22 bases between. CDR3 DNA sequence: TGTGCCAGCAGCCCCTTCCGAGGTGGGTGGACTGCTGGGGCCAACGTCCTGACTTTC. Its protein is CASSPFRGGWTAGANVLTF.

This chain links TRBV5-6 with TRBJ2-2, with D tentatively TRBD1 (6 bases). The germline V gene encodes CDR1 SGHDT and CDR2 YYEEEE. The CDR3 is 15 amino acids. V dropped 2 bases and J dropped 1 base, with 9 bases sitting between them. CDR3 sequence reads: CASSFWTENTGELFF. The CDR3 DNA sequence: TGTGCCAGCAGCTTCTGGACAGAGAACACCGGGGAGCTGTTTTTT.

A few counts support this clone. This chain connects TRBV2 to TRBJ2-6, with 11 bases identical to TRBD1. Per the germline V gene, CDR1 is SNHLY and CDR2 is FYNNEI. J lost 2 bases, V lost 10 bases, and 13 bases had no gene match. CDR3 size: 18 residues. Here the CDR3 reads CATTGGDRGFTGANVLTF. The DNA of the CDR3 is TGTGCCACCACCGGGGGGGACAGGGGGTTTACTGGGGCCAACGTCCTGACTTTC.

In regard to this clone: The sample has other DNA sequences that encode this CDR3 too. Written as DNA, the CDR3 is TGCAGTGCTGAGGCCGGGGAGACCCAGTACTTC. This translates into CSAEAGETQYF. The chain is built from TRBV20-1 and TRBJ2-5, with D hard to call. CDR3 length: 11 amino acids. V lost 5 bases and J lost 5, with 9 bases in between. From germline, CDR1 is DFQATT and CDR2 SNEGSKA (reference sequence).

This chain links TRBV5-1 with TRBJ2-7; 7 positions agree with TRBD1. The length of the CDR3 is 14 residues. Germline CDR1 and CDR2: SGHRS and YFSETQ. The V segment lost 2 bases and the J segment 0 bases; nucleotides outside the gene matches: 2. The CDR3 nucleotides read TGCGCCAGCAGCTTCACAGGGGACTCCTACGAGCAGTACTTC. It encodes CASSFTGDSYEQYF.

This chain joins TRBV7-9 and TRBJ1-1; 9 bases align to TRBD1. V gave up 5 bases and J gave up 0 bases; unmatched junction bases: 4. Germline CDR1 is SEHNR and CDR2 is FQNEAQ (reference sequence). This CDR3 comprises 15 residues. CDR3 in amino acids: CASSRQGGVNTEAFF. CDR3 nucleotides: TGTGCCAGCAGCCGACAGGGGGGCGTGAACACTGAAGCTTTCTTT.

This clone was recorded once. Distinct nucleotide sequences in the sample also encode this CDR3. The gene calls are TRBV7-2 and TRBJ2-5; 8 nucleotides align to TRBD1. J was trimmed by 1 base and V by 3 bases; bases with no gene match: 4. The CDR3 runs to 15 residues. In germline, CDR1 is SGHTA, CDR2 FQGNSA. The CDR3 loop reads CASSFTGGFQETQYF. The DNA of the CDR3 is TGTGCCAGCAGCTTTACAGGGGGATTCCAAGAGACCCAGTACTTC.

On this clone itself: The sample has other DNA sequences that encode this CDR3 too. This chain links TRBV5-5 with TRBJ1-1, with unresolved D. CDR1 and CDR2 from the germline V gene are SGHKS and YYEKEE (reference sequence). Trimming took 1 base from V and 5 from J, leaving 9 bases between them. The CDR3 totals 13 residues. CDR3 bases: TGTGCCAGCAGCTTGTATGCGGGAACTGAAGCTTTCTTT. Its translation is CASSLYAGTEAFF.